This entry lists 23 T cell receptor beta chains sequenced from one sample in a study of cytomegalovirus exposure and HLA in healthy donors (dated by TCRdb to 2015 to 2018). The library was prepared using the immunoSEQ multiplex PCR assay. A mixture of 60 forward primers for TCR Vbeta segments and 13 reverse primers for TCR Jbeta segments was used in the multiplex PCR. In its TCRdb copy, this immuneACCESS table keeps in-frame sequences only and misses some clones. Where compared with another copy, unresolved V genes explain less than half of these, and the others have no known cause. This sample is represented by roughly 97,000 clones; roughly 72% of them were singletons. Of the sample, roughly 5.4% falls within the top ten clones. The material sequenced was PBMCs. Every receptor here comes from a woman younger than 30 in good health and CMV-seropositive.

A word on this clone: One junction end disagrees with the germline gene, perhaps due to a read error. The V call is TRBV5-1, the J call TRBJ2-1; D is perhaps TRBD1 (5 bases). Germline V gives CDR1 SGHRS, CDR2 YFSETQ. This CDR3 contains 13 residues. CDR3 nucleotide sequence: TGCGCCAGCAGCCCGGACATCTACGATGAGCAGTTCTTC. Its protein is CASSPDIYDEQFF.

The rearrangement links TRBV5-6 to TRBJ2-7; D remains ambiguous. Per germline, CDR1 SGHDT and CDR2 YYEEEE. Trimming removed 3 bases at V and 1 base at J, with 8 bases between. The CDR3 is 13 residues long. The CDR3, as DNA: TGTGCCAGCAGCTGGGCTCAGTCCTACGAGCAGTACTTC. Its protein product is CASSWAQSYEQYF.

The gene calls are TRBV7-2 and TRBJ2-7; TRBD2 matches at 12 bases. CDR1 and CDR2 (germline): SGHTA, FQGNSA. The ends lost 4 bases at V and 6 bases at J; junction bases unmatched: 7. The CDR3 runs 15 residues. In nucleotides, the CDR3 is TGTGCCAGCAGCTCGACTAGCGGGAGTAGCGGCGAGCAGTACTTC. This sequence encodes CASSSTSGSSGEQYF.

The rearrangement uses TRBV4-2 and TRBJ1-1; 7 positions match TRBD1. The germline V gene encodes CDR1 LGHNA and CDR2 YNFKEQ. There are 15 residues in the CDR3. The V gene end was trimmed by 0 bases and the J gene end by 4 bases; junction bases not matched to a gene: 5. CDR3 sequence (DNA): TGTGCCAGCAGCCAAGAGGGCAGGGGGGCCACTGAAGCTTTCTTT. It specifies CASSQEGRGATEAFF.

The CDR3 here is CASSLDYSSDIQYF. The DNA for the CDR3 is TGTGCCAGCAGCTTGGACTACTCCTCGGACATTCAGTACTTC. The V call is TRBV5-4, the J call TRBJ2-4, with unresolved D. The CDR3 has 14 amino acids. V was cut by 0 bases and J by 8 bases, with 12 bases left in between. The germline V gene has CDR1 SGHNT and CDR2 YYREEE (reference sequence).

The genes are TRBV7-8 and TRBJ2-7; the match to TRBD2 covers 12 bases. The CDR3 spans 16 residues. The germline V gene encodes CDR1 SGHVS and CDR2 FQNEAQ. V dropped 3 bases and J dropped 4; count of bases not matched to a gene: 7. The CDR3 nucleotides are TGTGCCAGCAGCTTTCTAGCGGGAGGGCCTAAGTACGAGCAGTACTTC. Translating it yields CASSFLAGGPKYEQYF.

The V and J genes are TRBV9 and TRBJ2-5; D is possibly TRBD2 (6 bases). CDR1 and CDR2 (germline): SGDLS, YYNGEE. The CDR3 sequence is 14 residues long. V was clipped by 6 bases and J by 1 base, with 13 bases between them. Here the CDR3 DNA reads TGTGCCAGCAACCCTGGCGGGACCCAAGAGACCCAGTACTTC. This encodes CASNPGGTQETQYF.

This chain's CDR3 is CATGGVAGTGGATNEKLFF. In nucleotides, the CDR3 is TGTGCCACCGGTGGGGTGGCGGGGACAGGGGGCGCAACTAATGAAAAACTGTTTTTT. J is TRBJ1-4 and V is TRBV28, with 12 bases aligning to TRBD1. The CDR3 runs 19 residues. From germline, CDR1 is MDHEN and CDR2 SYDVKM. V lost 10 bases to trimming and J lost 0 bases; unmatched junction nucleotides: 15.

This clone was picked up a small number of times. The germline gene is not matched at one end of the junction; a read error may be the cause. In DNA, the CDR3 is TGTGCCAGCACCGGGACAGGGTGCGTCTACGACCAGTACTTC. This gives the protein CASTGTGCVYDQYF. This chain uses TRBV6-1 with TRBJ2-7; TRBD1 agrees at 9 bases. The CDR3 has 14 amino acids. Looked up from germline, CDR1 is MNHNS and CDR2 is SASEGT.

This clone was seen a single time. CDR3 bases: TGTGCCAGCAGCAGCAGGACAGGGGACGAGCAGTACTTC. This translates into CASSSRTGDEQYF. The chain is built from TRBV7-8 and TRBJ2-7; the match to TRBD1 covers 9 bases. This CDR3 has 13 amino acids. Germline V gene lookup returns CDR1 SGHVS and CDR2 FQNEAQ. Trimming took 5 bases from V and 5 from J; bases not matched to a gene: 4.

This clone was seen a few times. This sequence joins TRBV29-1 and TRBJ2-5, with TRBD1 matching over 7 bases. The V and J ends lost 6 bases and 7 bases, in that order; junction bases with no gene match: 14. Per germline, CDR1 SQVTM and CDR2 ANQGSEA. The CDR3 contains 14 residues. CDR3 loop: CSVNRGSTDGTQYF. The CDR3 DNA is TGCAGCGTCAACAGGGGATCTACAGACGGGACCCAGTACTTC.

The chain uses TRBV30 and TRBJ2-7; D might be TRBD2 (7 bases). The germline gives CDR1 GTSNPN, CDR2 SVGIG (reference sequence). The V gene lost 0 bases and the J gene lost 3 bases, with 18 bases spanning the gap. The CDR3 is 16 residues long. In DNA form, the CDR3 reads TGTGCCTGGAGTGTACCTTCCATGGGGGGGCTCTACGAGCAGTACTTC. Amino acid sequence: CAWSVPSMGGLYEQYF.

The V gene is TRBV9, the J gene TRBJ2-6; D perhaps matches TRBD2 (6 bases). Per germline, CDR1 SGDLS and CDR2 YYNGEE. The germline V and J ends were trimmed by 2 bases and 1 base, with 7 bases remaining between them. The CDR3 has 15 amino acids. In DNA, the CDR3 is TGTGCCAGCAGCGTCGGGGGATCTGGGGCCAACGTCCTGACTTTC. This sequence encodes CASSVGGSGANVLTF. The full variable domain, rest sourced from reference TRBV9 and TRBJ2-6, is DSGVTQTPKHLITATGQRVTLRCSPRSGDLSVYWYQQSLDQGLQFLIQYYNGEERAKGNILERFSAQQFPDLHSELNLSSLELGDSALYFCASSVGGSGANVLTFGAGSRLTVL.

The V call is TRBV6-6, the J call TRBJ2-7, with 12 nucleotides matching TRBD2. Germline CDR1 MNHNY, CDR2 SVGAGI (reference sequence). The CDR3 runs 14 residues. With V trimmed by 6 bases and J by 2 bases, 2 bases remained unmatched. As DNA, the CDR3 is TGTGCCAGCAGACGGACTAGCGGGACCTACGAGCAGTACTTC. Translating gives CASRRTSGTYEQYF.

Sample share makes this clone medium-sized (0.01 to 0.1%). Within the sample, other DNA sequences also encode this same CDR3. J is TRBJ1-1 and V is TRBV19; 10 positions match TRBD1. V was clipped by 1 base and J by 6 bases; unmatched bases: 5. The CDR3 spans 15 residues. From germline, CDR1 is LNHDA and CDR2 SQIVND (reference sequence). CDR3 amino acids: CASSIVGQGVPEAFF. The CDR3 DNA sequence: TGTGCCAGTAGTATAGTAGGACAGGGGGTACCTGAAGCTTTCTTT. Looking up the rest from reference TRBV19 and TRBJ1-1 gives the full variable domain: DGGITQSPKYLFRKEGQNVTLSCEQNLNHDAMYWYRQDPGQGLRLIYYSQIVNDFQKGDIAEGYSVSREKKESFPLTVTSAQKNPTAFYLCASSIVGQGVPEAFFGQGTRLTVV.

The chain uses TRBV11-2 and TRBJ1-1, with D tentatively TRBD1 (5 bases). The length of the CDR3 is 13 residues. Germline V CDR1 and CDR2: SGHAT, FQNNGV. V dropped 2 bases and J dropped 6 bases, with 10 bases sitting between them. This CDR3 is CASSLSGAPEAFF. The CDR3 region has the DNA TGTGCCAGCAGCTTAAGCGGGGCACCTGAAGCTTTCTTT.

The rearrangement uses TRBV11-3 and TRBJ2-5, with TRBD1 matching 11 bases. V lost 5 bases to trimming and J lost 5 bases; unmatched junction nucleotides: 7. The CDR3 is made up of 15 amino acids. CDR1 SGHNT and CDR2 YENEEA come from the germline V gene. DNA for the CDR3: TGTGCCAGCAGCCAGAGGACAGGGGGCGCGGAGACCCAGTACTTC. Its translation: CASSQRTGGAETQYF.

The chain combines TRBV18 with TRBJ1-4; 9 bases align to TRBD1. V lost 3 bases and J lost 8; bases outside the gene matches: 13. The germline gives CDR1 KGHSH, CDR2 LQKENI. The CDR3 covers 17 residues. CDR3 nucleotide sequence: TGTGCCAGCTCACCCGGGACAGGGAGCCCTCGGGCGGAAAAACTGTTTTTT. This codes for CASSPGTGSPRAEKLFF. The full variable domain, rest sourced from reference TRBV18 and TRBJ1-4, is NAGVMQNPRHLVRRRGQEARLRCSPMKGHSHVYWYRQLPEEGLKFMVYLQKENIIDESGMPKERFSAEFPKEGPSILRIQQVVRGDSAAYFCASSPGTGSPRAEKLFFGSGTQLSVL.

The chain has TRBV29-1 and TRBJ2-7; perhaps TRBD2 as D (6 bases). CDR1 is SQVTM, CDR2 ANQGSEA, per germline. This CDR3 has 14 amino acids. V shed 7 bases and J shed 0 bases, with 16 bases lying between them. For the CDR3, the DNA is TGCAGCGGTGGGGCGGGGATGAGCTCCTACGAGCAGTACTTC. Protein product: CSGGAGMSSYEQYF.

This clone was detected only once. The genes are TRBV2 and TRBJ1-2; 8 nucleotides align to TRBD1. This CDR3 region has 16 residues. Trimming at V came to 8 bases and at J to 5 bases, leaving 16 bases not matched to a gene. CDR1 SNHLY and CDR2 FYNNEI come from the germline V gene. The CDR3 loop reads CASGGDRIIPTYGYTF. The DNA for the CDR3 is TGTGCCAGCGGTGGGGACAGGATCATCCCAACTTATGGCTACACCTTC.

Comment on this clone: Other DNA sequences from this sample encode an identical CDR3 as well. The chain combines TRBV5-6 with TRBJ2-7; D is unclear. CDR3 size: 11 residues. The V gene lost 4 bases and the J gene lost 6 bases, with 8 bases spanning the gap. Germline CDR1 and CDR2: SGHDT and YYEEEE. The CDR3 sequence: CASSIRSEQYF. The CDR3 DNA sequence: TGTGCCAGCAGCATTAGAAGCGAGCAGTACTTC.

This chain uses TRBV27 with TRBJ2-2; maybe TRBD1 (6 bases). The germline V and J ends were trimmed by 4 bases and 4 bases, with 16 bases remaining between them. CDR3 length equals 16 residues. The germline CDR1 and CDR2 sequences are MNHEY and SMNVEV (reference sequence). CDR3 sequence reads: CASSSYRERSTGELFF. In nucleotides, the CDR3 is TGTGCCAGCAGTTCATACAGGGAGAGGTCCACCGGGGAGCTGTTTTTT.

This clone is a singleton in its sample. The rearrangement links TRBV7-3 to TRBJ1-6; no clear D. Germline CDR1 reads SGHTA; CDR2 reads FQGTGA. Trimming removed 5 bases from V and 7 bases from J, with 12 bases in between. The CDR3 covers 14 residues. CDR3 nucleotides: TGTGCCAGCAGCAAGCGGGTCGTAAATTCACCCCTCCACTTT. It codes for CASSKRVVNSPLHF. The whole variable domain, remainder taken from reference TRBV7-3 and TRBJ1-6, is GAGVSQTPSNKVTEKGKYVELRCDPISGHTALYWYRQSLGQGPEFLIYFQGTGAADDSGLPNDRFFAVRPEGSVSTLKIQRTERGDSAVYLCASSKRVVNSPLHFGNGTRLTVT.